One and the same sample provided the 2 T cell receptor beta chains below, sequenced in a study of blood T cell repertoires in COVID-19. The protocol was immunoSEQ multiplex PCR, while the TCRdb copy is restricted to in-frame clones and leaves out a portion. The sample includes 300,000 to 350,000 clones, around nine tenths seen only once; the top ten take about 7%. Sequencing input: peripheral blood. The receptors shown here come from a woman in her twenties or thirties with COVID-19, enrolled during active disease.

This chain uses TRBV9 with TRBJ2-4; 10 bases line up with TRBD2. The CDR3 extends over 14 amino acids. J was trimmed by 16 bases and V by 2 bases; bases with no gene match: 12. The germline CDR1 and CDR2 sequences are SGDLS and YYNGEE. CDR3 in amino acids: CASSVDPQLAGEYF. CDR3 in DNA: TGTGCCAGCAGCGTCGACCCACAGCTAGCGGGAGAATACTTC.

The DNA of the CDR3 is TGTGCCAGCAGTGAATGGGGAAATAGCGGGAACCACAATGAGCAGTTCTTC. Its protein is CASSEWGNSGNHNEQFF. The chain has TRBV25-1 and TRBJ2-1; 8 bases fit TRBD2. The CDR3 covers 17 residues. Per germline, CDR1 MGHDK and CDR2 SYGVNS. The junction had 10 bases not matched to a gene; V was cut back by 1 base and J by 5 bases.